One and the same sample provided the 9 T cell receptor beta chains below, sequenced in a study of T cell changes during pregnancy in multiple sclerosis. The table came from immunoSEQ multiplex PCR; TCRdb's copy has only in-frame clones and leaves some out. The table shows 55,000 to 70,000 clones, with around 93% occurring only once. The specimen comprised peripheral blood, sampled after pregnancy. These receptor sequences come from a female donor with multiple sclerosis, enrolled in a pregnancy study.

The rearrangement uses TRBV19 and TRBJ1-3; D gene ambiguous. The ends were cut back, 3 bases at V and 2 bases at J, with 8 bases in the middle. The germline V gene has CDR1 LNHDA and CDR2 SQIVND (reference sequence). CDR3 size: 14 residues. CDR3 coding DNA: TGTGCCAGTAGTATGTGGAGCCCTGGAAACACCATATATTTT. It yields the protein CASSMWSPGNTIYF.

The gene calls are TRBV15 and TRBJ2-1, with D perhaps matching TRBD1 (5 bases). The V gene lost 3 bases and the J gene lost 5 bases, with 20 bases spanning the gap. The CDR3 is 17 amino acids. Germline V gene sequence: CDR1 LNHNV, CDR2 YYDKDF (reference sequence). For the CDR3, the DNA is TGTGCCACCAGCAGCGGCATAAGGGTCGACAGAAACAATGAGCAGTTCTTC. This codes for CATSSGIRVDRNNEQFF. The variable domain in full, with the rest retrieved from reference TRBV15 and TRBJ2-1, is DAMVIQNPRYQVTQFGKPVTLSCSQTLNHNVMYWYQQKSSQAPKLLFHYYDKDFNNEADTPDNFQSRRPNTSFCFLDIRSPGLGDTAMYLCATSSGIRVDRNNEQFFGPGTRLTVL.

The V gene is TRBV29-1, the J gene TRBJ1-2, with 7 bases fitting TRBD1. The V and J ends lost 1 base and 8 bases, in that order; junction bases with no gene match: 7. CDR1 SQVTM and CDR2 ANQGSEA come from the germline V gene. The CDR3 is made up of 13 amino acids. The CDR3 loop reads CSVEVKGGVGYTF. In nucleotides, the CDR3 is TGCAGCGTTGAAGTTAAAGGGGGCGTAGGCTACACCTTC.

Here the CDR3 reads CAISVLAGGLTDTQYF. DNA of the CDR3: TGTGCCATCAGTGTCTTAGCGGGAGGCCTCACAGATACGCAGTATTTT. The J gene is TRBJ2-3, the V gene TRBV10-3; 10 bases are shared with TRBD2. The J segment lost 2 bases and the V segment lost 4 bases, leaving 6 bases of the junction unmatched. CDR1 is ENHRY, CDR2 SYGVKD, per germline. The CDR3 has 16 amino acids.

This chain links TRBV28 with TRBJ1-5; 10 bases are a match to TRBD1. V shed 3 bases, J shed 0 bases, and the junction held 2 bases outside the gene matches. CDR1 is MDHEN and CDR2 is SYDVKM in the germline V gene. The CDR3 has 16 amino acids. The CDR3 here is CASSFDRGPSNQPQHF. Written as DNA, the CDR3 is TGTGCCAGCAGTTTTGACAGGGGGCCTAGCAATCAGCCCCAGCATTTT.

This chain uses TRBV6-5 with TRBJ2-2; D may be TRBD1 (8 bases). V was cut by 7 bases and J by 6 bases, with 15 bases left in between. This CDR3 contains 14 residues. Germline loops: CDR1 MNHEY, CDR2 SVGAGI. The CDR3 bases are TGTGCCAGCAAAGGACAGGGAGGGCCCGGGGAGCTGTTTTTT. Translated, it gives CASKGQGGPGELFF.

The chain is built from TRBV4-2 and TRBJ2-4; D may be TRBD2 (7 bases). Germline CDR1 is LGHNA and CDR2 is YNFKEQ. Trimming removed 5 bases at V and 7 bases at J, with 12 bases between. CDR3 length equals 13 residues. CDR3 bases: TGTGCCAGCAGCTCTGGGAGGGGGAACATTCAGTACTTC. It encodes CASSSGRGNIQYF.

This sequence joins TRBV4-3 and TRBJ1-5, with 7 bases lining up with TRBD1. The V gene's germline CDR1 is LGHNA and CDR2 YSLEER. Trimming took 0 bases from V and 1 from J; bases not matched to a gene: 6. The CDR3 is 17 residues long. In DNA, the CDR3 is TGCGCCAGCAGCCAAGAACTCACAGGGGAGAGCAATCAGCCCCAGCATTTT. This encodes CASSQELTGESNQPQHF.

V gene TRBV28 combines with J gene TRBJ2-5; 12 bases are shared with TRBD2. CDR1 is MDHEN, CDR2 SYDVKM, per germline. V gave up 6 bases and J gave up 5 bases; unmatched junction bases: 4. This CDR3 has 14 residues. The CDR3 loop reads CASSSSGRAETQYF. DNA of the CDR3: TGTGCCAGCAGCTCTAGCGGGAGGGCGGAGACCCAGTACTTC.